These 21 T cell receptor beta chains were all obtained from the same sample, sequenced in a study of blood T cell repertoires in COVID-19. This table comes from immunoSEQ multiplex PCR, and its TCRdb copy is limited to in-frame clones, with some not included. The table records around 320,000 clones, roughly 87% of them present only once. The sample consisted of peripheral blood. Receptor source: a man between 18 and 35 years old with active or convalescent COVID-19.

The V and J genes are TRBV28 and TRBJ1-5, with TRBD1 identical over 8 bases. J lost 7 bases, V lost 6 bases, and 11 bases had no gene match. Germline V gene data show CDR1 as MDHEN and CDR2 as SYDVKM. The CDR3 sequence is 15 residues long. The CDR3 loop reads CASSNGDRSEQPQHF. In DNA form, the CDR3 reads TGTGCCAGCAGCAATGGGGACAGGTCAGAACAGCCCCAGCATTTT.

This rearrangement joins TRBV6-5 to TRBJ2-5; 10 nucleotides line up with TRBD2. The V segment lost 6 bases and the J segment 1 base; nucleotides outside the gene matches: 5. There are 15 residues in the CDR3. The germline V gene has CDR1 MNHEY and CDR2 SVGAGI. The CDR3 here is CASRAGLAVQETQYF. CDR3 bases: TGTGCCAGCAGGGCTGGACTAGCGGTCCAAGAGACCCAGTACTTC.

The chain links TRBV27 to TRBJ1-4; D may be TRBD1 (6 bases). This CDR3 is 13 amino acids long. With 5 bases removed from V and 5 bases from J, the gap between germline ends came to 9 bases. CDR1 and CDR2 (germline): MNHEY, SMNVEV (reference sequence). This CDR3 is CASSVDRNEKLFF. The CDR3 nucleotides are TGTGCCAGCAGTGTCGACAGGAATGAAAAACTGTTTTTT.

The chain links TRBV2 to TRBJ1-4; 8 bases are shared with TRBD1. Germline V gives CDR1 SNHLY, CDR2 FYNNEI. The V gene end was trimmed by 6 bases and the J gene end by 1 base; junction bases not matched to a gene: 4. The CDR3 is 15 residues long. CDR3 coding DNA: TGTGCCAGCAGCAGGGGGCTAGGAACTAATGAAAAACTGTTTTTT. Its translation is CASSRGLGTNEKLFF.

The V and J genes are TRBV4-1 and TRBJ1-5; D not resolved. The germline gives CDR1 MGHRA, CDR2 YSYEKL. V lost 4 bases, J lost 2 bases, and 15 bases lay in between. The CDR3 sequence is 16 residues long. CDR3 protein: CASSLMRVEGNQPQHF. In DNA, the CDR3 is TGCGCCAGCAGCCTCATGAGGGTGGAGGGCAATCAGCCCCAGCATTTT.

CDR3 coding DNA: TGTGCCAGTTCCCTCCGGGACAGCTCTGGAAACACCATATATTTT. Its protein is CASSLRDSSGNTIYF. The J gene is TRBJ1-3, the V gene TRBV6-5; 7 bases are a match to TRBD1. After removal of 9 bases from V and 0 bases from J, the junction contained 8 bases not matched to a gene. CDR3 length: 15 amino acids. Germline V CDR1 and CDR2: MNHEY, SVGAGI.

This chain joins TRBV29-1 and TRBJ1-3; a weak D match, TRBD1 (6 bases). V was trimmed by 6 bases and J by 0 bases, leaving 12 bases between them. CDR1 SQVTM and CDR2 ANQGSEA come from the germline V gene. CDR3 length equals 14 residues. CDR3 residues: CSVLTGPSGNTIYF. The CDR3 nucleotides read TGCAGCGTCCTGACAGGACCCTCTGGAAACACCATATATTTT.

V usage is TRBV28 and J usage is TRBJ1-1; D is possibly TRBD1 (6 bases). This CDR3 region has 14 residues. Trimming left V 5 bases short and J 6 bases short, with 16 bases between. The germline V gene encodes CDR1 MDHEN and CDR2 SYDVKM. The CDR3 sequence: CASSVQGKIAEAFF. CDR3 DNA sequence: TGTGCCAGCAGTGTCCAGGGGAAGATCGCTGAAGCTTTCTTT.

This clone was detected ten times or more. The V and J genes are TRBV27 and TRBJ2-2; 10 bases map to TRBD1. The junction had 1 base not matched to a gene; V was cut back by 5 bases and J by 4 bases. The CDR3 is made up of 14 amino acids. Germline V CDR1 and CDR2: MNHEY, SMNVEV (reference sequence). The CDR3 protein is CASSRTGGTGELFF. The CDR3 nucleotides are TGTGCCAGCAGTCGGACAGGGGGCACCGGGGAGCTGTTTTTT.

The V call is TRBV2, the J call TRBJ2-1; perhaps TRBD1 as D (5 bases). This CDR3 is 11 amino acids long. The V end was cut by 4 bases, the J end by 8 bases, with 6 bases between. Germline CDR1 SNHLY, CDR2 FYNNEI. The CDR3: CASSVGHEQFF. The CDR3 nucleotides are TGTGCCAGCAGTGTGGGGCATGAGCAGTTCTTC.

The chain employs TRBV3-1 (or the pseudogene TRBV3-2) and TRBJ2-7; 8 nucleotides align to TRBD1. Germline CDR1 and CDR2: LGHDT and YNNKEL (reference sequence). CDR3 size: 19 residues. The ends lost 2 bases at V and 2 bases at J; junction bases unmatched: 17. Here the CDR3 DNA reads TGTGCCAGCAGCCAATGGGGAGGACAGGGCGTACTAAGGGCCTACGAGCAGTACTTC. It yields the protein CASSQWGGQGVLRAYEQYF.

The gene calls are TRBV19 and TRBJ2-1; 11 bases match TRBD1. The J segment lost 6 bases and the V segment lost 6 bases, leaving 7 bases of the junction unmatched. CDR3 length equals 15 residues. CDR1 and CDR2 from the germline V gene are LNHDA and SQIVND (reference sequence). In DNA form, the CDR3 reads TGTGCCAGTAGCCCTAAGGGACAGGGGGTCAATGAGCAGTTCTTC. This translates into CASSPKGQGVNEQFF.

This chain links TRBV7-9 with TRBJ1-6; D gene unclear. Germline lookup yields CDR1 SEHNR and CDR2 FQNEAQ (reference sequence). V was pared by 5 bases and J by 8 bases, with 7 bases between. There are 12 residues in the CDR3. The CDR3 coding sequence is TGTGCCAGCAGCAATATAGATTCACCCCTCCACTTT. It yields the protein CASSNIDSPLHF.

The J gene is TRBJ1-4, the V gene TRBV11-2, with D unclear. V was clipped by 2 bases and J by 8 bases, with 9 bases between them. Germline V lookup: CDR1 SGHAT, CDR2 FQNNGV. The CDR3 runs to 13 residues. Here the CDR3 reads CASSLSPGEKLFF. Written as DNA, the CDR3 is TGTGCCAGCAGCTTAAGTCCAGGAGAAAAACTGTTTTTT.

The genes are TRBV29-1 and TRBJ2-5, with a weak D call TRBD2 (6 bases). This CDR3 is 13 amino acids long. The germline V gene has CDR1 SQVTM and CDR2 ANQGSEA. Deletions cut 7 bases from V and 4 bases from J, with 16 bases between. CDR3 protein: CSAGGRDLETQYF. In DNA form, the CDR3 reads TGCAGCGCCGGCGGCAGGGACTTAGAGACCCAGTACTTC.

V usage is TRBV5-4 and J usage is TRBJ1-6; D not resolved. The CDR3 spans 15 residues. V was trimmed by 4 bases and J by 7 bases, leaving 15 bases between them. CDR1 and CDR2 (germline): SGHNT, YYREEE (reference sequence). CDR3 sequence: CASSATGGRNSPLHF. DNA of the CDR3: TGTGCCAGCAGCGCGACGGGCGGGCGAAATTCACCCCTCCACTTT.

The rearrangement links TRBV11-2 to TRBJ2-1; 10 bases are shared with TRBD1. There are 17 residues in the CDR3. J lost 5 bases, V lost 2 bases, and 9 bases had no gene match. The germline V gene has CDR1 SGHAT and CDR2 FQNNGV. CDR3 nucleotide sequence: TGTGCCAGCAGCTTATCCCAGGGACAGGGGATTAACAATGAGCAGTTCTTC. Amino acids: CASSLSQGQGINNEQFF.

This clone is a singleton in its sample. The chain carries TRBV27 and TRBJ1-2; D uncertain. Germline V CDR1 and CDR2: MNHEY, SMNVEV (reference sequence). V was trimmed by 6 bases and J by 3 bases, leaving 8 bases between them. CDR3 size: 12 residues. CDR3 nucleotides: TGTGCCAGCAGAGCCATAGACTATGGCTACACCTTC. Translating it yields CASRAIDYGYTF.

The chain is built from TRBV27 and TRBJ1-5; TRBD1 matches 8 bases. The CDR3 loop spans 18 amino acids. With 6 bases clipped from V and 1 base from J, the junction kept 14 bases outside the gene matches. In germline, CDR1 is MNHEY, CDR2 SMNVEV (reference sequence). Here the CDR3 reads CASRPTGDHMRSNQPQHF. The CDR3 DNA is TGTGCCAGCAGACCGACAGGGGATCACATGAGGAGCAATCAGCCCCAGCATTTT.

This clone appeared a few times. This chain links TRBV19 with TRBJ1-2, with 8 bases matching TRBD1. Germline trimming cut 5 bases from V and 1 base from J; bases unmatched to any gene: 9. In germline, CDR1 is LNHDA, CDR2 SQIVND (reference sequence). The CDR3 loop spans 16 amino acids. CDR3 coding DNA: TGTGCCAGTAGTGCCCTCGGGACAGGTATTAACTATGGCTACACCTTC. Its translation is CASSALGTGINYGYTF.

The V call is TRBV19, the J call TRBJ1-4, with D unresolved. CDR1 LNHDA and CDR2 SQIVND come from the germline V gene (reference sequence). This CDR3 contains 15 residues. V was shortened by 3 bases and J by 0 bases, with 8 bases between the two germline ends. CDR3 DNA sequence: TGTGCCAGTAGTATTCTTTCTGCAACTAATGAAAAACTGTTTTTT. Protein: CASSILSATNEKLFF.